This TCR beta chain was found in a study of metastatic and nonmetastatic thyroid tumors. Original processing methods: Construction of a distant-metastasis classifier for papillary thyroid cancer relied on CDR3 differences across clinicopathological groups. Through MiXCR, TCRdb re-clonotyped the PCR reads. The V and J calls come from TCRdb's annotation, not from the publication. This sample yields around 30,000 clones, of which approximately 11% are seen a single time; about 16% belongs to the top ten. Until they underwent thyroid surgery, no patient had received any treatment. Germline trimming cut 3 bases from V and 8 bases from J; bases unmatched to any gene: 8. Per the germline V gene, CDR1 is SGHVS and CDR2 is FQNEAQ. The CDR3 runs to 15 residues. This clone was seen ten or more times.

The source of this sequence is a female donor with papillary thyroid cancer or a benign thyroid nodule (not recorded which). Some clones in this sample may be carry-over from other donors' samples. The chain carries TRBV7-8 and TRBJ2-1; the match to TRBD1 covers 9 bases. Sequences were obtained from blood. CDR3 protein: CASSFRGDRAHEQFF. DNA of the CDR3: TGTGCCAGCAGCTTCAGAGGGGACAGGGCCCATGAGCAGTTCTTC.